In its sample, the clone carrying this T cell receptor beta chain was seen a few times. The data are from a study of blood T cell repertoires in COVID-19. Study-wide context: From the United States, Italy and Spain came samples of acute and convalescent COVID-19. PBMCs, B-cell-depleted T cells, or T cells were the source of the cDNA or gDNA that made up the material.

The CDR3 length is 12 residues. V lost 11 bases, J lost 3 bases, and 4 bases stayed unmatched. The germline V gene has CDR1 LNHDA and CDR2 SQIVND (reference sequence). Here immunoSEQ multiplex PCR was the method, and the copy in TCRdb shows in-frame clones only, minus some. The sample shows about 370,000 clones, more than 70% of them seen only once. Sequencing was performed on peripheral blood. This receptor was taken from a woman between 25 and 40 years old with COVID-19, enrolled during active disease. The gene calls are TRBV19 and TRBJ1-2; 9 bases are shared with TRBD1. CDR3 protein: CASGTGHYGYTF. CDR3 sequence (DNA): TGTGCCTCCGGGACAGGGCACTATGGCTACACCTTC.